A selection of T cell receptor beta chains follows, all from one sample in a study of blood T cell repertoires in COVID-19. Only in-frame clones appear in the TCRdb table, and some are missing; sequencing was by immunoSEQ multiplex PCR. The table records a few hundred thousand clones, around 86% of them present only once. Sequenced: PBMCs or T cells enriched from blood (not recorded which). These receptors were obtained from a woman between 45 and 65 years old who had recovered from COVID-19. Both conserved end residues are part of each CDR3. Each record gives: V gene, D gene, clone size, J gene, CDR3 protein, CDR3 DNA. A D gene is named only where the DNA matches it firmly. Expanded clones get a size class; other rows say once, few or many, or leave the size out.

v_call: TRBV5-6; d_call: TRBD1; clone_size: .; j_call: TRBJ1-2; cdr3_aa: CASSVGQAYLNYGYTF; cdr3_nt: TGTGCCAGCAGCGTCGGACAGGCCTATCTTAACTATGGCTACACCTTC
v_call: TRBV6-5; d_call: TRBD1; clone_size: .; j_call: TRBJ2-2; cdr3_aa: CASVRGTGGGELFF; cdr3_nt: TGTGCCAGCGTTCGTGGGACAGGGGGTGGGGAGCTGTTTTTT
v_call: TRBV5-4; d_call: .; clone_size: .; j_call: TRBJ2-3; cdr3_aa: CASSLITGVPYTQYF; cdr3_nt: TGTGCCAGCAGCTTGATTACGGGGGTCCCGTATACGCAGTATTTT
v_call: TRBV27; d_call: .; clone_size: .; j_call: TRBJ1-2; cdr3_aa: CASYRGNYGYTF; cdr3_nt: TGTGCCAGTTACCGGGGAAACTATGGCTACACCTTC
v_call: TRBV7-2; d_call: TRBD1; clone_size: .; j_call: TRBJ1-5; cdr3_aa: CASSLGGGTVNQPQHF; cdr3_nt: TGTGCCAGCAGCTTGGGGGGCGGGACAGTTAATCAGCCCCAGCATTTT
v_call: TRBV7-2; d_call: .; clone_size: few; j_call: TRBJ1-3; cdr3_aa: CASSPNGQSSGNTIYF; cdr3_nt: TGTGCCAGCAGCCCGAACGGACAGAGCTCTGGAAACACCATATATTTT
v_call: TRBV2; d_call: TRBD1; clone_size: .; j_call: TRBJ1-5; cdr3_aa: CASRWDSTQGNQPQHF; cdr3_nt: TGTGCCAGCAGGTGGGACAGTACTCAAGGCAATCAGCCCCAGCATTTT
v_call: TRBV4-1; d_call: TRBD2; clone_size: few; j_call: TRBJ2-1; cdr3_aa: CASSQTASGYNEQFF; cdr3_nt: TGCGCCAGCAGCCAAACCGCTAGCGGTTACAATGAGCAGTTCTTC
v_call: TRBV7-9; d_call: .; clone_size: few; j_call: TRBJ1-2; cdr3_aa: CASSLAHRSKGYTF; cdr3_nt: TGTGCCAGCAGCTTAGCGCACCGGAGTAAGGGCTACACCTTC
v_call: TRBV27; d_call: TRBD1; clone_size: once; j_call: TRBJ1-1; cdr3_aa: CASKDPGGGNTEAFF; cdr3_nt: TGTGCCAGTAAAGACCCAGGGGGCGGGAACACTGAAGCTTTCTTT
v_call: TRBV5-1; d_call: TRBD2; clone_size: .; j_call: TRBJ2-2; cdr3_aa: CASSLDAATSGLTGELFF; cdr3_nt: TGCGCCAGCAGCTTGGACGCGGCGACTAGCGGCCTTACCGGGGAGCTGTTTTTT
v_call: TRBV7-3; d_call: .; clone_size: .; j_call: TRBJ1-4; cdr3_aa: CASSPGRGGNEKLFF; cdr3_nt: TGTGCCAGCAGCCCGGGGAGGGGAGGGAATGAAAAACTGTTTTTT
v_call: TRBV19; d_call: TRBD1; clone_size: .; j_call: TRBJ1-4; cdr3_aa: CASRETGVVEKLFF; cdr3_nt: TGTGCCAGTAGGGAAACAGGGGTGGTCGAAAAACTGTTTTTT
v_call: TRBV5-6; d_call: TRBD1; clone_size: .; j_call: TRBJ1-4; cdr3_aa: CASSLQGVANEKLFF; cdr3_nt: TGTGCCAGCAGCCTTCAGGGGGTAGCTAATGAAAAACTGTTTTTT
v_call: TRBV5-4; d_call: TRBD2; clone_size: .; j_call: TRBJ2-1; cdr3_aa: CASSLTSGIRNEQFF; cdr3_nt: TGTGCCAGCAGCTTGACTAGCGGGATCCGCAATGAGCAGTTCTTC
v_call: TRBV30; d_call: .; clone_size: once; j_call: TRBJ2-7; cdr3_aa: CAWSSGVYEQYF; cdr3_nt: TGTGCCTGGAGCTCAGGGGTCTACGAGCAGTACTTC
v_call: TRBV29-1; d_call: .; clone_size: .; j_call: TRBJ2-7; cdr3_aa: CSVEVPPGNYEQYF; cdr3_nt: TGCAGCGTTGAGGTCCCCCCAGGAAACTACGAGCAGTACTTC
v_call: TRBV10-1; d_call: .; clone_size: .; j_call: TRBJ2-1; cdr3_aa: CASSAPRGSEQFF; cdr3_nt: TGCGCCAGCAGTGCCCCAAGGGGCAGTGAGCAGTTCTTC
v_call: TRBV5-4; d_call: TRBD2; clone_size: .; j_call: TRBJ2-2; cdr3_aa: CASTISGGANTGELFF; cdr3_nt: TGTGCCAGCACGATTAGCGGGGGGGCCAACACCGGGGAGCTGTTTTTT
v_call: TRBV7-9; d_call: .; clone_size: .; j_call: TRBJ1-2; cdr3_aa: CASSPLPARSGDLSYGYTF; cdr3_nt: TGTGCCAGCAGCCCTCTCCCAGCTCGATCGGGGGATCTATCTTATGGCTACACCTTC
v_call: TRBV7-8; d_call: .; clone_size: few; j_call: TRBJ1-2; cdr3_aa: CASSLGVTVPNYGYTF; cdr3_nt: TGTGCCAGCAGCTTAGGTGTGACAGTACCTAACTATGGCTACACCTTC
v_call: TRBV19; d_call: .; clone_size: .; j_call: TRBJ2-1; cdr3_aa: CASSIDFDEQFF; cdr3_nt: TGTGCCAGTAGTATAGATTTCGATGAGCAGTTCTTC
v_call: TRBV3-1/TRBV3-2; d_call: .; clone_size: .; j_call: TRBJ2-1; cdr3_aa: CASSLEHEQFF; cdr3_nt: TGTGCCAGCAGTTTAGAGCATGAGCAGTTCTTC
v_call: TRBV5-1; d_call: .; clone_size: .; j_call: TRBJ2-5; cdr3_aa: CASSLTSAYQETQYF; cdr3_nt: TGCGCCAGCAGCTTAACGTCAGCGTACCAAGAGACCCAGTACTTC
v_call: TRBV3-1/TRBV3-2; d_call: TRBD1; clone_size: .; j_call: TRBJ1-1; cdr3_aa: CASSLGTGNLNTEAFF; cdr3_nt: TGTGCCAGCAGTCTTGGGACAGGGAACTTGAACACTGAAGCTTTCTTT